Listed below are T cell receptor beta chains from one sample, sequenced in a study of response to subunit inactivated influenza vaccine. TCRdb re-derived calls from the RT-PCR reads in MiXCR, one entry per CDR3 protein. The sample lists some 500,000 distinct CDR3 sequences; over 10% were seen once. Sequencing used PBMCs from blood, obtained roughly 45 days after vaccination. The receptors were sampled from a man aged 45-60 years who received an inactivated influenza vaccine. Each CDR3 is given with its conserved first and last residue. The order of the fields is D gene, J gene, V gene, clone size, CDR3 protein, CDR3 DNA. The D gene is left open where the match is weak. Size is omitted from some rows. Given values are once, few, many or a class for expanded clones.

>NA|TRBJ2-3|TRBV18|few
CASSPSPGTDTQYF
TGTGCCAGCTCACCCTCCCCAGGAACAGATACGCAGTATTTT
>NA|TRBJ2-1|TRBV3-1|few
CASSHRTAYNEQFF
TGTGCCAGCAGCCATCGGACAGCCTACAATGAGCAGTTCTTC
>NA|TRBJ1-1|TRBV10-3|NA
CAISESARAGHTEAFF
TGTGCCATCAGTGAATCAGCGAGGGCAGGTCACACTGAAGCTTTCTTT
>TRBD2|TRBJ2-1|TRBV19|NA
CASSDHSGRSSYNEQFF
TGTGCCAGTAGTGACCATAGCGGGAGGAGCTCCTACAATGAGCAGTTCTTC
>NA|TRBJ2-7|TRBV11-2|few
CASSFMGYEQYF
TGTGCCAGCAGCTTCATGGGATACGAGCAGTACTTC
>NA|TRBJ2-3|TRBV10-2|NA
CASIQGPSTDTQYF
TGCGCCAGCATTCAGGGGCCCAGCACAGATACGCAGTATTTT
>TRBD2|TRBJ2-3|TRBV12-3/TRBV12-4|NA
CASTLLSGRATDTQYF
TGTGCCAGCACCCTCCTAAGCGGGAGGGCCACAGATACGCAGTATTTT
>TRBD1|TRBJ1-5|TRBV5-6|few
CASSFNIGTGAQPQHF
TGTGCCAGCAGCTTTAATATTGGTACAGGGGCGCAGCCCCAGCATTTT
>NA|TRBJ2-5|TRBV7-9|few
CASSSQEKETQYF
TGTGCCAGCAGCTCCCAGGAGAAAGAGACCCAGTACTTC
>NA|TRBJ1-6|TRBV3-1|NA
CASSPGGGYNSPLHF
TGTGCCAGCAGCCCGGGGGGGGGCTATAATTCACCCCTCCACTTT
>TRBD1|TRBJ2-3|TRBV7-9|few
CASSPYRGSTDTQYF
TGTGCCAGCAGCCCTTACAGGGGGAGCACAGATACGCAGTATTTT
>TRBD1|TRBJ2-7|TRBV5-1|few
CASSSQPQGASEQYF
TGCGCCAGCAGCTCCCAGCCGCAGGGGGCGAGTGAGCAGTACTTC
>NA|TRBJ2-5|TRBV29-1|few
CSVGNRPQHETQYF
TGCAGCGTTGGGAACCGGCCCCAGCACGAGACCCAGTACTTC
>NA|TRBJ2-1|TRBV21-1|few
CASSRQGKGEQFF
TGTGCCAGCAGCAGACAGGGGAAGGGTGAGCAGTTCTTC
>TRBD1|TRBJ2-7|TRBV7-9|NA
CASSREGQPYEQYF
TGTGCCAGCAGCAGAGAGGGACAGCCCTACGAGCAGTACTTC
>NA|TRBJ1-5|TRBV20-1|few
CSADSRGSNQPQHF
TGCAGTGCGGATTCAAGAGGGAGCAATCAGCCCCAGCATTTT
>NA|TRBJ1-2|TRBV29-1|many
CSVGPFRDRGYTF
TGCAGCGTTGGGCCGTTCAGAGATCGTGGCTACACCTTC
>NA|TRBJ2-5|TRBV10-3|many
CAISVAMGSETQYF
TGTGCCATCAGTGTGGCTATGGGGTCAGAGACCCAGTACTTC
>NA|TRBJ1-2|TRBV12-3/TRBV12-4|few
CASTATVRGYTF
TGTGCCAGCACCGCGACAGTCCGGGGCTACACCTTC
>NA|TRBJ2-7|TRBV11-2|NA
CASSLDFLASPLF
TGTGCCAGCAGCTTAGATTTTTTGGCTTCACCCCTCTTC
>NA|TRBJ2-1|TRBV5-1|NA
CASSLGGAGVDEQFF
TGCGCCAGCAGCTTGGGCGGTGCAGGAGTCGATGAGCAGTTCTTC
>NA|TRBJ2-3|TRBV11-2|many
CASSSSASSTDTQYF
TGTGCCAGCAGCTCTTCAGCCTCGAGCACAGATACGCAGTATTTT
>TRBD2|TRBJ2-5|TRBV20-1|NA
CSALPGGTETQYF
TGCAGTGCCCTCCCCGGGGGGACAGAGACCCAGTACTTC
>NA|TRBJ2-2|TRBV7-2|NA
CATAPSEGELFF
TGTGCCACCGCCCCTAGTGAGGGGGAGCTGTTTTTT
>TRBD1|TRBJ1-2|TRBV7-2|few
CASTPWTGTINGYTF
TGTGCCAGCACCCCATGGACAGGGACAATCAATGGCTACACCTTC
>NA|TRBJ2-7|TRBV20-1|few
CSASIGNYEQYF
TGCAGTGCTAGTATAGGGAACTACGAGCAGTACTTC
>NA|TRBJ2-3|TRBV5-1|NA
CASRRAGHNTDTQYF
TGCGCCAGCAGGCGAGCGGGACATAACACAGATACGCAGTATTTT
>TRBD1|TRBJ1-2|TRBV7-2|few
CASREGQGNGYGYTF
TGTGCCAGCAGAGAAGGACAGGGGAACGGCTATGGCTACACCTTC
>NA|TRBJ1-5|TRBV6-2/TRBV6-3|few
CASSPYRFNQPQHF
TGTGCCAGCAGCCCTTACAGGTTCAATCAGCCCCAGCATTTT
>NA|TRBJ1-5|TRBV5-5|many
CASSLSRLSNQPQHF
TGTGCCAGCAGCTTGAGCAGGCTTAGCAATCAGCCCCAGCATTTT
>NA|TRBJ2-1|TRBV7-2|few
CASSPDFWRNEQFF
TGTGCCAGCAGCCCGGATTTCTGGCGGAATGAGCAGTTCTTC
>TRBD2|TRBJ2-5|TRBV5-1|few
CASSLTRSGGLAETQYF
TGCGCCAGCAGCCTAACTAGGAGCGGGGGGTTAGCGGAGACCCAGTACTTC
>NA|TRBJ2-7|TRBV7-2|NA
CASSSATVGEQYF
TGTGCCAGCAGCTCCGCCACCGTGGGCGAGCAGTACTTC
>NA|TRBJ1-2|TRBV5-1|few
CASSSEGVNGYTF
TGCGCCAGCAGCTCGGAGGGGGTGAATGGCTACACCTTC
>NA|TRBJ2-5|TRBV9|NA
CDRSVEVFQETQYF
TGTGACAGAAGCGTAGAGGTCTTCCAAGAGACCCAGTACTTC
>NA|TRBJ2-5|TRBV5-8|few
CASSLEGREETQYF
TGTGCCAGCAGCTTGGAGGGAAGAGAAGAGACCCAGTACTTC
>NA|TRBJ2-5|TRBV6-1|few
CASNVVREETQYF
TGTGCCAGCAATGTCGTCAGGGAAGAGACCCAGTACTTC
>NA|TRBJ1-1|TRBV6-5|NA
CASGVRNTEAFF
TGTGCCAGCGGGGTCAGAAACACTGAAGCTTTCTTT
>NA|TRBJ2-5|TRBV7-2|NA
CASSVDSYAGTQYF
TGTGCCAGCAGCGTAGACTCGTACGCTGGGACCCAGTACTTC
>NA|TRBJ2-7|TRBV27|NA
CASSLGRGNYEQYF
TGTGCCAGCAGTTTAGGGCGGGGAAACTACGAGCAGTACTTC
>NA|TRBJ1-2|TRBV4-3|NA
CPSSQGWTGNYGYTF
TGCCCCAGCAGCCAGGGATGGACGGGAAACTATGGCTACACCTTC
>TRBD2|TRBJ2-3|TRBV20-1|many
CSARDSSGGTDTQYF
TGCAGTGCTAGAGATTCTAGCGGGGGCACAGATACGCAGTATTTT
>TRBD1|TRBJ2-7|TRBV28|many
CASSLDRGTGAASEQYF
TGTGCCAGCAGTCTCGACAGGGGCACGGGTGCGGCTTCCGAGCAGTACTTC
>NA|TRBJ2-1|TRBV15|NA
CATSRARDHNNEQFF
TGTGCCACCAGCAGAGCCCGGGACCACAACAATGAGCAGTTCTTC
>TRBD1|TRBJ2-3|TRBV7-6|NA
CASRPPGTEADTHYF
TGTGCCAGCAGGCCCCCTGGGACAGAGGCAGATACGCACTATTTT
>TRBD2|TRBJ2-1|TRBV9|many
CASSVVSGGYNEQFF
TGTGCCAGCAGCGTAGTTAGCGGGGGATACAATGAGCAGTTCTTC
>NA|TRBJ2-2|TRBV4-3|many
CASSHKSTGELFF
TGCGCCAGCAGCCACAAGAGCACCGGGGAGCTGTTTTTT
>NA|TRBJ1-2|TRBV7-9|few
CGSSLGGAVYGYTF
TGTGGCAGCAGCTTAGGAGGAGCAGTCTATGGCTACACCTTC
>NA|TRBJ1-2|TRBV20-1|NA
CSASELGQLNYGYTF
TGCAGTGCTAGTGAACTGGGACAACTTAACTATGGCTACACCTTC
>TRBD1|TRBJ2-5|TRBV7-2|NA
CASSTTGTGGLETQYF
TGTGCCAGCAGCACTACGGGGACAGGGGGCCTGGAGACCCAGTACTTC
>TRBD1|TRBJ2-7|TRBV7-2|NA
CASSLDGTGPYEQYF
TGTGCCAGCAGCTTAGACGGGACAGGACCCTACGAGCAGTACTTC
>NA|TRBJ1-2|TRBV27|many
CASSRQRNYGYTF
TGTGCCAGCAGCCGACAGAGGAACTATGGCTACACCTTC
>NA|TRBJ2-5|TRBV29-1|few
CSVSVSFGETQYF
TGCAGCGTTTCAGTCTCATTCGGAGAGACCCAGTACTTC
>NA|TRBJ2-7|TRBV5-1|NA
CASSFRDGGEQYF
TGCGCCAGCAGCTTCCGGGACGGTGGGGAGCAGTACTTC
>NA|TRBJ2-7|TRBV7-9|many
CASSSGQIYEQYF
TGTGCCAGCAGCTCAGGACAGATCTACGAGCAGTACTTC
>NA|TRBJ2-2|TRBV7-3|few
CASSLGESGELFF
TGTGCCAGCAGCTTAGGGGAGTCTGGGGAGCTGTTTTTT
>NA|TRBJ2-2|TRBV29-1|many
CSVGRGGELFF
TGCAGCGTTGGCCGTGGCGGGGAGCTGTTTTTT
>TRBD1|TRBJ1-2|TRBV7-8|few
CASSQGTGNVYGYTF
TGTGCCAGCAGCCAAGGGACAGGGAATGTTTATGGCTACACCTTC
>TRBD1|TRBJ2-7|TRBV9|many
CASSVSTGGSYEQYF
TGTGCCAGCAGCGTGTCCACAGGGGGCTCCTACGAGCAGTACTTC
>NA|TRBJ2-7|TRBV10-2|NA
CASSEGQAIEQYF
TGCGCCAGCAGTGAGGGGCAGGCTATAGAGCAGTACTTC